This TCR beta chain derives from a study of T cells after somatic rescue of genetic block. The CDR3 consists of 15 residues. Germline-derived CDR1 and CDR2 are SGHVS and FQNEAQ. The ends lost 4 bases at V and 0 bases at J; junction bases unmatched: 2. The protocol was immunoSEQ multiplex PCR, while the TCRdb copy is restricted to in-frame clones and leaves out a portion. Here the sample spans roughly 120,000 clones, over 80% being singletons. The rearrangement links TRBV7-8 to TRBJ2-2; 7 bases line up with TRBD1. The source is a woman in her late teens or twenties. The sequenced sample was peripheral blood mononuclear cells (PBMCs). The CDR3 loop reads CASSYQGANTGELFF. CDR3 nucleotides: TGTGCCAGCAGCTATCAGGGGGCGAACACCGGGGAGCTGTTTTTT.